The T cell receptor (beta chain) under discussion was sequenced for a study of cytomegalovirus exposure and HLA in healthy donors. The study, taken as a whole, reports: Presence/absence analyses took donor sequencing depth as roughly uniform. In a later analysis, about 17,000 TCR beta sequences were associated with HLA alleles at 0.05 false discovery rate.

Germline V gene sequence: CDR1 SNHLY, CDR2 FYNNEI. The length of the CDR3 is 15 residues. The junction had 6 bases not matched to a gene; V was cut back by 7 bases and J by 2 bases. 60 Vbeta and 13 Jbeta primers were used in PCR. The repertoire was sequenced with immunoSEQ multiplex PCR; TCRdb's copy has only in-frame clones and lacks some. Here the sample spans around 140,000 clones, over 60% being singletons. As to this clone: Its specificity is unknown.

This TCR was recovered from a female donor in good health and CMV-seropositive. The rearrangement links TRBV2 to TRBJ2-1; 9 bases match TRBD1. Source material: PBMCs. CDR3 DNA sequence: TGTGCCAGCACGGGGACAGGGTGGACCTACAATGAGCAGTTCTTC. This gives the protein CASTGTGWTYNEQFF. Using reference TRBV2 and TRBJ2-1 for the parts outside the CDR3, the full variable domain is EPEVTQTPSHQVTQMGQEVILRCVPISNHLYFYWYRQILGQKVEFLVSFYNNEISEKSEIFDDQFSVERPDGSNFTLKIRSTKLEDSAMYFCASTGTGWTYNEQFFGPGTRLTVL.